This TCR beta chain came from a study of shared clonotypes between healthy human individuals. General study results and limits: Naive subsets, compared against memory subsets, generally had larger estimated richness values. Sorted-subset sequencing was shown by rarefaction to be incomplete despite large depth. Clonotypes not shared had lower generation probabilities than those common to all four donors.

On this clone itself: Its antigen is unidentified. The same CDR3 also results from other DNA sequences found in this sample.

Germline CDR1 KGHSH, CDR2 LQKENI. Trimming pared 2 bases from V and 2 bases from J, leaving 5 bases between. The CDR3 covers 13 residues. The study ran the assay at deep level. Assay: immunoSEQ multiplex PCR; the TCRdb copy retains only in-frame clones and omits some. This table has a few hundred thousand clones, about 65% appearing once. The clonotype comes from a man in his thirties or forties in good health. J is TRBJ2-3 and V is TRBV18; no firm D call. The sequenced sample was memory CD4+ T cells sorted from blood. Subset denoted: CD45RA-negative fraction. The CDR3 DNA reads as TGTGCCAGCTCACCATCCCTCACAGATACGCAGTATTTT. Amino acid sequence: CASSPSLTDTQYF.